Presented here are 27 T cell receptor beta chains from one specimen sequenced in a study of T cell responses to AZD1222 COVID-19 vaccine. Here immunoSEQ multiplex PCR was the method, and the copy in TCRdb shows in-frame clones only, minus some. This sample has some 130,000 clones, with 80% to 90% found just once. Sequenced material: peripheral blood, taken on day 0 of AZD1222 vaccination. The receptors stem from an adult in good health.

V is TRBV9 and J is TRBJ2-1; 13 bases are a match to TRBD2. With 0 bases clipped from V and 8 bases from J, the junction kept 14 bases outside the gene matches. Germline V gives CDR1 SGDLS, CDR2 YYNGEE. This CDR3 spans 19 amino acids. Here the CDR3 reads CASSVGGGTSGAPGYEQFF. The CDR3 DNA reads TGTGCCAGCAGCGTAGGTGGGGGGACTAGCGGGGCCCCGGGGTATGAGCAGTTCTTC. The whole variable domain, filled in from reference TRBV9 and TRBJ2-1, reads DSGVTQTPKHLITATGQRVTLRCSPRSGDLSVYWYQQSLDQGLQFLIQYYNGEERAKGNILERFSAQQFPDLHSELNLSSLELGDSALYFCASSVGGGTSGAPGYEQFFGPGTRLTVL.

The chain couples TRBV6-6 to TRBJ1-2; tentative D call: TRBD1 (6 bases). In germline, CDR1 is MNHNY, CDR2 SVGAGI (reference sequence). Trimming removed 0 bases at V and 8 bases at J, with 13 bases between. The CDR3 runs 14 residues. The DNA of the CDR3 is TGTGCCAGCAGTTACTCGGTCAGGGGAATCGGCTACACCTTC. Its translation is CASSYSVRGIGYTF.

The chain links TRBV4-1 to TRBJ2-7; 9 bases map to TRBD1. This CDR3 comprises 16 residues. In germline, CDR1 is MGHRA, CDR2 YSYEKL. Unmatched junction bases numbered 7, after V lost 0 bases and J lost 4 bases. CDR3 sequence reads: CASSQETGTGLYEQYF. In DNA, the CDR3 is TGCGCCAGCAGCCAAGAAACCGGGACAGGGCTTTACGAGCAGTACTTC.

This clone occurred once. This rearrangement joins TRBV27 to TRBJ1-2, with D uncertain. The CDR3 sequence is 14 residues long. Trimming left V 5 bases short and J 4 bases short, with 14 bases between. CDR1 is MNHEY and CDR2 is SMNVEV in the germline V gene (reference sequence). CDR3 in DNA: TGTGCCAGCAGTGGGCGCCCTTCGGGCTATGGCTACACCTTC. Protein product: CASSGRPSGYGYTF.

The chain recombines TRBV4-2 with TRBJ2-3, with a weak D call TRBD2 (5 bases). Germline loops: CDR1 LGHNA, CDR2 YNFKEQ. V was shortened by 5 bases and J by 2 bases, with 17 bases between the two germline ends. The CDR3 loop spans 16 amino acids. CDR3 sequence reads: CASSTAATSVTDTQYF. The CDR3 nucleotides are TGTGCCAGCAGCACAGCGGCGACCTCTGTCACAGATACGCAGTATTTT.

This chain joins TRBV27 and TRBJ1-6, with D unresolved. The V gene lost 3 bases and the J gene lost 0 bases, with 9 bases spanning the gap. The CDR3 contains 16 residues. CDR1 is MNHEY and CDR2 is SMNVEV in the germline V gene (reference sequence). The CDR3 reads CASSFSGSSYNSPLHF. DNA of the CDR3: TGTGCCAGCAGTTTCAGCGGGAGCTCCTATAATTCACCCCTCCACTTT.

This clone has just one count. This rearrangement joins TRBV21-1 to TRBJ2-5; the table's D gene call, TRBD2, was not cross checked with the DNA. TRBV21-1 is classified as a pseudogene. The CDR3 spans 18 residues. The CDR3 bases are TGTGCCAGCAGCAAAGGCTGGACTAGCGGGGGTATATGGGAGACCCAGTACTTC. The encoded protein is CASSKGWTSGGIWETQYF.

The chain links TRBV6-4 to TRBJ1-2; 12 nucleotides line up with TRBD1. The CDR3 has 14 residues. V lost 6 bases to trimming and J lost 4 bases; unmatched junction nucleotides: 3. Germline loops: CDR1 MRHNA, CDR2 SNTAGT. In nucleotides, the CDR3 is TGTGCCAGCAGCGGGACAGGGGGCCCCTATGGCTACACCTTC. The encoded protein is CASSGTGGPYGYTF.

V usage is TRBV7-9 and J usage is TRBJ2-3; 12 positions match TRBD2. The CDR3 is 20 amino acids. Losses at the gene ends were 5 bases for V and 4 bases for J; bases not matched to a gene: 19. Looked up from germline, CDR1 is SEHNR and CDR2 is FQNEAQ (reference sequence). DNA of the CDR3: TGTGCCAGCAGCAATTTTAAAAACCCTAGCGGGGGGGCCTTGGCAGATACGCAGTATTTT. This sequence encodes CASSNFKNPSGGALADTQYF.

V usage is TRBV28 and J usage is TRBJ1-5; no clear D. This CDR3 region has 14 residues. The ends were cut back, 6 bases at V and 2 bases at J, with 11 bases in the middle. Germline V lookup: CDR1 MDHEN, CDR2 SYDVKM. Here the CDR3 reads CASSRWSGNQPQHF. The CDR3 region has the DNA TGTGCCAGCAGCCGCTGGAGCGGCAATCAGCCCCAGCATTTT. Together with reference TRBV28 and TRBJ1-5, the CDR3 gives the full variable domain: DVKVTQSSRYLVKRTGEKVFLECVQDMDHENMFWYRQDPGLGLRLIYFSYDVKMKEKGDIPEGYSVSREKKERFSLILESASTNQTSMYLCASSRWSGNQPQHFGDGTRLSIL.

V and J are TRBV11-2 and TRBJ2-5; 10 bases are shared with TRBD2. Germline lookup yields CDR1 SGHAT and CDR2 FQNNGV. The CDR3 covers 19 residues. The J segment lost 7 bases and the V segment lost 2 bases, leaving 19 bases of the junction unmatched. CDR3 loop: CASSLNARPTSGWYGTQYF. The CDR3 DNA follows: TGTGCCAGCAGCTTAAACGCGCGGCCGACTAGCGGGTGGTACGGGACCCAGTACTTC.

This clone showed up just once. The chain employs TRBV28 and TRBJ2-3; perhaps TRBD1 as D (5 bases). V was pared by 1 base and J by 4 bases, with 12 bases between. CDR1 MDHEN and CDR2 SYDVKM come from the germline V gene. The CDR3 has 15 amino acids. CDR3 DNA sequence: TGTGCCAGCAGTTTATACCCTAGGGGCGCAGATACGCAGTATTTT. As protein: CASSLYPRGADTQYF.

The gene calls are TRBV6-2 or TRBV6-3 and TRBJ2-1; a possible D gene is TRBD2 (6 bases). The V and J ends lost 0 bases and 5 bases respectively, with 20 bases between them. The CDR3 runs 18 residues. Germline values: CDR1 MNHEY, CDR2 SVGEGT. The DNA of the CDR3 is TGTGCCAGCAGTTACTCGTTACTAGCCACACCAGACAACAATGAGCAGTTCTTC. Translation gives CASSYSLLATPDNNEQFF.

This clone turned up a few times. The rearrangement uses TRBV30 and TRBJ1-4, with 9 nucleotides matching TRBD1. Germline assignment: CDR1 GTSNPN and CDR2 SVGIG (reference sequence). V was clipped by 3 bases and J by 8 bases; unmatched bases: 10. CDR3 length equals 15 residues. The CDR3 loop reads CAWSQGTGLVEKLFF. CDR3 in DNA: TGTGCCTGGAGCCAGGGGACAGGGTTGGTAGAAAAACTGTTTTTT.

The DNA of the CDR3 is TGTGCCAGCAGTTTATTGGCGCTTGAAGCTTTCTTT. It encodes CASSLLALEAFF. The rearrangement joins TRBV12-3 or TRBV12-4 to TRBJ1-1; D unclear. V was shortened by 2 bases and J by 7 bases, with 8 bases between the two germline ends. This CDR3 has 12 amino acids.

This chain uses TRBV10-1 with TRBJ1-5; D gene ambiguous. CDR1 WNHNN and CDR2 SYGVQD come from the germline V gene (reference sequence). V lost 0 bases and J 0 bases, leaving 15 bases between the germline ends. The CDR3 has 18 amino acids. CDR3 nucleotide sequence: TGCGCCAGCAGTGAGTCGGAGGTGGGAACTTATAGCAATCAGCCCCAGCATTTT. Translation: CASSESEVGTYSNQPQHF.

The V call is TRBV30, the J call TRBJ2-2; TRBD2 matches at 9 bases. The CDR3 loop spans 16 amino acids. The germline V gene encodes CDR1 GTSNPN and CDR2 SVGIG (reference sequence). Unmatched junction bases numbered 5, after V lost 0 bases and J lost 3 bases. The chain's CDR3 is CAWSVRLAGYTGELFF. DNA of the CDR3: TGTGCCTGGAGTGTACGTCTAGCGGGGTACACCGGGGAGCTGTTTTTT.

The CDR3 nucleotides read TGTGCCAGCAGCCCGGCCGGTAAGAGCGAAAAACTGTTTTTT. This translates into CASSPAGKSEKLFF. This sequence joins TRBV3-1 (or the pseudogene TRBV3-2) and TRBJ1-4; D is unresolved. The CDR3 runs to 14 residues. The ends were cut back, 4 bases at V and 8 bases at J, with 14 bases in the middle. The germline V gene encodes CDR1 LGHDT and CDR2 YNNKEL (reference sequence).

The gene calls are TRBV19 and TRBJ2-1; 13 nucleotides match TRBD2. Germline CDR1 and CDR2: LNHDA and SQIVND (reference sequence). This CDR3 has 16 amino acids. V lost 4 bases and J lost 4; bases outside the gene matches: 4. Here the CDR3 DNA reads TGTGCCAGTAGTACCGGGACTAGCGGGACATACAATGAGCAGTTCTTC. This encodes CASSTGTSGTYNEQFF.

This chain links TRBV6-5 with TRBJ1-2, with a weak D call TRBD1 (5 bases). V lost 5 bases to trimming and J lost 4 bases, with 11 bases between them. The V gene's germline CDR1 is MNHEY and CDR2 SVGAGI. The CDR3 runs 13 residues. DNA of the CDR3: TGTGCCAGCAGTCCTTGGGGCGGCTATGGCTACACCTTC. Translation: CASSPWGGYGYTF.

This rearrangement joins TRBV5-6 to TRBJ1-3; unclear D gene. Germline loops: CDR1 SGHDT, CDR2 YYEEEE. The CDR3 covers 15 residues. Trimming shortened V by 1 base and J by 0 bases, and 8 bases separated the two germline ends. The CDR3 here is CASSLTVISGNTIYF. CDR3 coding DNA: TGTGCCAGCAGCTTGACAGTTATCTCTGGAAACACCATATATTTT.

The CDR3 DNA follows: TGTGCCAGCAGCCCGTCGGGGTTTACCTACAATGAGCAGTTCTTC. As protein: CASSPSGFTYNEQFF. The chain recombines TRBV11-2 with TRBJ2-1; D possibly corresponds to TRBD2 (5 bases). V dropped 5 bases and J dropped 2 bases, with 13 bases sitting between them. The V gene's germline CDR1 is SGHAT and CDR2 FQNNGV. The CDR3 consists of 15 residues.

V is TRBV5-6 and J is TRBJ2-3, with no clear D. V lost 3 bases to trimming and J lost 5 bases, with 13 bases between them. Per germline, CDR1 SGHDT and CDR2 YYEEEE. CDR3 length: 14 residues. CDR3: CASSSPPAKDTQYF. The CDR3 DNA follows: TGTGCCAGCAGCTCCCCCCCGGCAAAAGATACGCAGTATTTT.

This clone appeared a single time. The chain carries TRBV3-1 (or the pseudogene TRBV3-2) and TRBJ1-2, with 7 bases fitting TRBD1. The germline V gene has CDR1 LGHDT and CDR2 YNNKEL (reference sequence). CDR3 length: 14 residues. The J segment lost 4 bases and the V segment lost 3 bases, leaving 5 bases of the junction unmatched. The CDR3 bases are TGTGCCAGCAGCCAGAAGGGGGCGGCCTATGGCTACACCTTC. Its protein is CASSQKGAAYGYTF.

This chain joins TRBV1 and TRBJ2-5. TRBV1 represents a pseudogene. There are 14 residues in the CDR3. CDR3 residues: CTSSPQGCEETQYF. The CDR3 DNA is TGCACCAGCAGCCCCCAAGGGTGTGAAGAGACCCAGTACTTC.

A single count supports this clone. This chain connects TRBV10-3 to TRBJ2-4; D not resolved. The CDR3 is 15 residues long. Germline V gives CDR1 ENHRY, CDR2 SYGVKD. V was shortened by 6 bases and J by 7 bases, with 19 bases between the two germline ends. In nucleotides, the CDR3 is TGTGCCATCAGCGATAAGGGCCCCGCCCCTAACATTCAGTACTTC. This sequence encodes CAISDKGPAPNIQYF.

The J gene is TRBJ2-2, the V gene TRBV7-8, with 11 bases aligning to TRBD1. The V gene end was trimmed by 1 base and the J gene end by 4 bases; junction bases not matched to a gene: 8. Germline CDR1 is SGHVS and CDR2 is FQNEAQ. CDR3 size: 18 residues. CDR3 protein: CASSLVGTGGVITGELFF. DNA of the CDR3: TGTGCCAGCAGCTTAGTGGGGACAGGGGGAGTGATCACCGGGGAGCTGTTTTTT.